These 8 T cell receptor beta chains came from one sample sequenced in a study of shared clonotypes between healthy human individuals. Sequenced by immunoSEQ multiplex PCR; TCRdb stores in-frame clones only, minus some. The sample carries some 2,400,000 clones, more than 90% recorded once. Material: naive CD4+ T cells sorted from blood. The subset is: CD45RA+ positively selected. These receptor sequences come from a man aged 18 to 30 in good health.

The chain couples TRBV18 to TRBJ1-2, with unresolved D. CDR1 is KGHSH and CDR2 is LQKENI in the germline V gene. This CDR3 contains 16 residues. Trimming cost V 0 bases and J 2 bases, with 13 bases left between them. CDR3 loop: CASSPPVRGSNYGYTF. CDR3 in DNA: TGTGCCAGCTCACCACCGGTGCGGGGATCCAACTATGGCTACACCTTC.

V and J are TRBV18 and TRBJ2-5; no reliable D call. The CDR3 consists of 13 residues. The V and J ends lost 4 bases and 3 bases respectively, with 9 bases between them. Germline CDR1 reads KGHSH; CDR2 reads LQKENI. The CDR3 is CASSRTPEETQYF. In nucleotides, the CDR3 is TGTGCCAGCTCACGTACCCCAGAAGAGACCCAGTACTTC.

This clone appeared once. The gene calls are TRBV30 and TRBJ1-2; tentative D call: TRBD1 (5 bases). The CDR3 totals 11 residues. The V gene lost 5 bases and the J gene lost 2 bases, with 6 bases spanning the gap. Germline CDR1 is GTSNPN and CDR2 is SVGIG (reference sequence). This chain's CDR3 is CAWDRNYGYTF. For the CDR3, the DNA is TGTGCCTGGGACAGAAACTATGGCTACACCTTC.

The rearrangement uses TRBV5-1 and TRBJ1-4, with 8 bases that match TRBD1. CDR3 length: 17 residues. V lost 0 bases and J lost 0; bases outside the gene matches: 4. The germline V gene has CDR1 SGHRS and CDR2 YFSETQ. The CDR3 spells CASSLGTGTATNEKLFF. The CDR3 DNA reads TGCGCCAGCAGCTTGGGGACAGGGACCGCAACTAATGAAAAACTGTTTTTT.

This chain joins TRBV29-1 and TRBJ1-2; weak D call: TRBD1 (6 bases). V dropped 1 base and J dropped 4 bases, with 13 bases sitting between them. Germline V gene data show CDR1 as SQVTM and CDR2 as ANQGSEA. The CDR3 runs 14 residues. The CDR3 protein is CSVEAGRGAYGYTF. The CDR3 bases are TGCAGCGTTGAAGCGGGGCGGGGGGCCTATGGCTACACCTTC.

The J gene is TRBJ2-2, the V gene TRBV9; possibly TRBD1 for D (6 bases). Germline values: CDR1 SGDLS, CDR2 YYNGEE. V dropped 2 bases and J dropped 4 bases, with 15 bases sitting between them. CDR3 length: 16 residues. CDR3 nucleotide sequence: TGTGCCAGCAGCGTCGGACAGTATCCGGCCACCGGGGAGCTGTTTTTT. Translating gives CASSVGQYPATGELFF.

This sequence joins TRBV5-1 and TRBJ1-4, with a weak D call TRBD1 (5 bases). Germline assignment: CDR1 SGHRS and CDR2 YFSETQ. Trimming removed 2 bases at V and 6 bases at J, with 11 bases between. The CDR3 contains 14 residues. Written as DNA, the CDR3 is TGCGCCAGCAGCTTCGGGGCAACGGATGAAAAACTGTTTTTT. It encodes CASSFGATDEKLFF.

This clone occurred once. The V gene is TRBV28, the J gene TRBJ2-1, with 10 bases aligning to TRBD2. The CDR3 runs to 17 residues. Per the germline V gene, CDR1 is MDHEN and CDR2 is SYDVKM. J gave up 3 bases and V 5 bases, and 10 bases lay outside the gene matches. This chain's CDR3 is CASSPANSGRVYNEQFF. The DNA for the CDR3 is TGTGCCAGCAGTCCCGCTAACAGCGGGAGGGTCTACAATGAGCAGTTCTTC.